These 9 T cell receptor beta chains share one sample of origin, sequenced in a study of identical twins. In TCRdb, the 5' RACE reads were re-called with MiXCR into one record per CDR3 protein. The sample consists of around 650,000 distinct CDR3 sequences, around 7.5% of them appearing once. The same sample was also studied in work on yellow fever vaccine responses in identical twins.

What was sequenced was PBMCs. The receptors here all came from a woman younger than 35 in good health.

This clonotype was counted a few times. The chain couples TRBV6-5 to TRBJ1-2, with 8 bases that match TRBD1. V gave up 2 bases and J gave up 8 bases; unmatched junction bases: 10. Germline-derived CDR1 and CDR2 are MNHEY and SVGAGI. The CDR3 spans 15 residues. In DNA, the CDR3 is TGTGCCAGCAGTTACGGAGACAGGGGCCCTAGGGGCTACACCTTC. Translating it yields CASSYGDRGPRGYTF.

This clonotype was counted a few times. The chain is built from TRBV6-5 and TRBJ1-2; D call uncertain. V dropped 0 bases and J dropped 0 bases, with 11 bases sitting between them. Germline loops: CDR1 MNHEY, CDR2 SVGAGI. The CDR3 is 16 residues long. In DNA, the CDR3 is TGTGCCAGCAGTTACTCTCCTGGCAGTACTAACTATGGCTACACCTTC. It specifies CASSYSPGSTNYGYTF.

The genes are TRBV2 and TRBJ2-5, with 8 bases that match TRBD1. J lost 4 bases, V lost 8 bases, and 12 bases had no gene match. CDR3 length: 15 amino acids. The germline CDR1 and CDR2 sequences are SNHLY and FYNNEI. CDR3 nucleotide sequence: TGTGCCAGCGGACATCGGACAGGGCAGGTAGAGACCCAGTACTTC. Encoded protein: CASGHRTGQVETQYF.

Concerning this clonotype: Just one base apart from a much larger clone, this may be a read error. The chain is built from TRBV6-1 and TRBJ2-4; TRBD1 matches at 10 bases. The CDR3 has 16 amino acids. Germline V lookup: CDR1 MNHNS, CDR2 SASEGT. CDR3 sequence: CASSPRTGGSKNTQYF. CDR3 DNA: TGTGCCAGCAGTCCAAGGACAGGGGGATCCAAAAACACTCAGTACTTC.

The V call is TRBV11-1, the J call TRBJ2-1, with D perhaps matching TRBD1 or TRBD2 (5 bases each). Trimming shortened V by 2 bases and J by 9 bases, and 17 bases separated the two germline ends. The CDR3 length is 15 residues. Germline CDR1 reads SGHAT; CDR2 reads FQDESV (reference sequence). This CDR3 is CASSLNQGLGGEQFF. The CDR3 DNA follows: TGTGCCAGCAGCTTAAATCAGGGCCTTGGGGGTGAGCAGTTCTTC.

In this sample, this clonotype turned up a few times. The chain has TRBV20-1 and TRBJ2-1; no reliable D call. The CDR3 has 10 residues. The V gene lost 4 bases and the J gene lost 5 bases, with 3 bases spanning the gap. CDR1 and CDR2 from the germline V gene are DFQATT and SNEGSKA (reference sequence). The CDR3: CSAINNEQFF. In DNA, the CDR3 is TGCAGTGCTATTAACAATGAGCAGTTCTTC.

V usage is TRBV5-8 and J usage is TRBJ2-1; TRBD2 might be the D (5 bases). The CDR3 loop spans 11 amino acids. V dropped 5 bases and J dropped 14 bases, with 14 bases sitting between them. CDR1 and CDR2 (germline): SGHTS, YDEGEE. CDR3 in amino acids: CASRFFDYEFF. The CDR3 nucleotides are TGTGCCAGCAGGTTCTTCGACTACGAGTTCTTC.

This clonotype was seen a handful of times. The chain recombines TRBV27 with TRBJ2-1, with TRBD2 matching 14 bases. The germline CDR1 and CDR2 sequences are MNHEY and SMNVEV (reference sequence). This CDR3 contains 18 residues. Germline trimming cut 4 bases from V and 7 bases from J; bases unmatched to any gene: 12. The CDR3 reads CASSSLGLAGVRWNEQFF. CDR3 DNA: TGTGCCAGCAGTTCGCTGGGACTAGCGGGAGTGAGGTGGAATGAGCAGTTCTTC.

This clonotype turned up a few times. The chain employs TRBV7-8 and TRBJ2-7, with TRBD2 matching over 9 bases. Losses at the gene ends were 2 bases for V and 7 bases for J; bases not matched to a gene: 15. The germline gives CDR1 SGHVS, CDR2 FQNEAQ. The CDR3 contains 17 residues. The CDR3 sequence: CASSLTPFRLAVREQYF. In DNA, the CDR3 is TGTGCCAGCAGCTTAACCCCGTTTCGACTAGCGGTACGGGAGCAGTACTTC.